This TCR beta chain was captured by sequencing in a study of human T cells and chemical hapten exposure. The library put unique molecular identifiers onto individual cDNA molecules. From the RACE reads, TCRdb called clonotypes with MiXCR, one entry per CDR3 protein. Seen here are roughly 200,000 distinct CDR3 sequences, approximately 20% observed once, and the top ten hold under 8.5%. This clonotype has a handful of counts. What it recognizes is unknown. Whole-study findings and limits: TCRs at high frequency, those above 1 in 1000, did not change with DPC sensitization.

Regarding time point: patch test 1, 2 weeks after DPC sensitization. As to treatment: therapeutic diphenylcyclopropenone sensitization with weekly scalp DPC. The CDR3 is made up of 15 amino acids. Trimming removed 2 bases from V and 5 bases from J, with 12 bases in between. Germline V lookup: CDR1 SEHNR, CDR2 FQNEAQ (reference sequence). This clonotype was sampled from a woman aged 45-60 years with alopecia areata. Some clones in this sample may be carry-over from other donors' samples. Source: whole blood, taken in connection with sensitization to the hapten diphenylcyclopropenone (DPC). The chain combines TRBV7-9 with TRBJ2-2, with TRBD1 as a possible D gene (6 bases). CDR3 in DNA: TGTGCCAGCAGCTTAACCCAGGGGCGGACCGGGGAGCTGTTTTTT. Amino acids: CASSLTQGRTGELFF.